One and the same sample provided the 31 T cell receptor beta chains below, sequenced in a study of OX40 agonist ivuxolimab in advanced cancers. Clones were read by immunoSEQ multiplex PCR, and TCRdb kept only the in-frame ones, dropping some. Of about 33,000 clones listed, roughly 82% are singletons. Material: CD4+ or CD8+ T cells sorted from blood, obtained in a trial of the OX40 agonist ivuxolimab. The receptors here all came from an adult with an advanced solid tumor such as melanoma, head and neck, liver or kidney cancer.

The genes are TRBV10-2 and TRBJ2-1; D unresolved. CDR1 and CDR2 (germline): WSHSY, SAAADI. The CDR3 covers 15 residues. V was shortened by 0 bases and J by 5 bases, with 11 bases between the two germline ends. The CDR3 is CASSESLGSNNEQFF. The CDR3 DNA reads as TGCGCCAGCAGTGAGTCTCTAGGATCCAACAATGAGCAGTTCTTC.

The chain employs TRBV19 and TRBJ1-2; 12 nucleotides line up with TRBD1. Germline V gene lookup returns CDR1 LNHDA and CDR2 SQIVND (reference sequence). CDR3 length equals 14 residues. V trimming: 7 bases; J trimming: 7 bases; junction bases outside the gene matches: 7. DNA for the CDR3: TGTGCCAGTACCCCGGGACAGGGGGCTTTTGGCTACACCTTC. Protein product: CASTPGQGAFGYTF.

The CDR3 spells CASSPDRYSRTEAFF. In nucleotides, the CDR3 is TGTGCCAGCAGTCCGGATCGATACTCAAGGACTGAAGCTTTCTTT. The V call is TRBV6-5, the J call TRBJ1-1; the D is unclear. The V end was cut by 5 bases, the J end by 5 bases, with 18 bases between. The CDR3 runs to 15 residues. Germline V CDR1 and CDR2: MNHEY, SVGAGI.

This clone has more than one count but fewer than ten. V and J are TRBV2 and TRBJ2-7, with a weak D call TRBD1 (6 bases). The CDR3 is made up of 14 amino acids. Germline CDR1 and CDR2: SNHLY and FYNNEI. V lost 6 bases and J 0 bases, leaving 12 bases between the germline ends. Written as DNA, the CDR3 is TGTGCCAGCAGCGGAGAGGACAGCTCCTACGAGCAGTACTTC. It yields the protein CASSGEDSSYEQYF.

The gene calls are TRBV2 and TRBJ1-3, with D possibly being TRBD1 (5 bases). The CDR3 has 14 residues. Germline CDR1 SNHLY, CDR2 FYNNEI. V lost 6 bases, J lost 0 bases, and 9 bases lay in between. This CDR3 reads CASRDTRSGNTIYF. In DNA form, the CDR3 reads TGTGCCAGCAGGGACACCCGCTCTGGAAACACCATATATTTT.

This rearrangement joins TRBV7-9 to TRBJ2-5, with no clear D. CDR1 is SEHNR, CDR2 FQNEAQ, per germline (reference sequence). Trimming removed 5 bases from V and 2 bases from J, with 12 bases in between. This CDR3 contains 14 residues. CDR3 nucleotide sequence: TGTGCCAGCAGCCGCCTCCCCCCTCAAGAGACCCAGTACTTC. Residues: CASSRLPPQETQYF. The variable domain in full, with the rest retrieved from reference TRBV7-9 and TRBJ2-5, is DTGVSQNPRHKITKRGQNVTFRCDPISEHNRLYWYRQTLGQGPEFLTYFQNEAQLEKSRLLSDRFSAERPKGSFSTLEIQRTEQGDSAMYLCASSRLPPQETQYFGPGTRLLVL.

CDR3 residues: CASSPLAAGELFF. CDR3 DNA sequence: TGTGCCAGCAGCCCACTAGCGGCCGGGGAGCTGTTTTTT. The J gene is TRBJ2-2, the V gene TRBV11-3, with 8 bases matching TRBD2. V shed 5 bases, J shed 6 bases, and the junction held 2 bases outside the gene matches. The germline V gene encodes CDR1 SGHNT and CDR2 YENEEA. This CDR3 contains 13 residues.

This clone is a singleton in its sample. The rearrangement links TRBV5-1 to TRBJ2-7; TRBD1 matches 7 bases. Per germline, CDR1 SGHRS and CDR2 YFSETQ. Germline trimming cut 5 bases from V and 2 bases from J; bases unmatched to any gene: 4. There are 13 residues in the CDR3. Written as DNA, the CDR3 is TGCGCCAGCAGTGGGACAGCTACCTACGAGCAGTACTTC. This codes for CASSGTATYEQYF.

The J gene is TRBJ2-7, the V gene TRBV30, with TRBD1 matching 8 bases. The CDR3 loop spans 14 amino acids. The V gene's germline CDR1 is GTSNPN and CDR2 SVGIG (reference sequence). The V and J ends lost 3 bases and 0 bases, in that order; junction bases with no gene match: 4. CDR3: CAWRGTGFSYEQYF. The CDR3 DNA reads TGTGCCTGGAGGGGGACAGGTTTCTCCTACGAGCAGTACTTC.

The chain joins TRBV6-1 to TRBJ1-1; D call uncertain. V was clipped by 0 bases and J by 3 bases, with 14 bases between them. The germline V gene encodes CDR1 MNHNS and CDR2 SASEGT. This CDR3 region has 16 residues. The CDR3 DNA reads TGTGCCAGCAGTGAAGCGCTAACGATTCGAGACACTGAAGCTTTCTTT. Its translation is CASSEALTIRDTEAFF.

The V call is TRBV7-6, the J call TRBJ2-7; D is perhaps TRBD2 (6 bases). From germline, CDR1 is SGHVS and CDR2 FNYEAQ. The CDR3 totals 15 residues. Trimming removed 5 bases from V and 1 base from J, with 15 bases in between. The CDR3 nucleotides read TGTGCCAGCAGCCAATCAGATGGGAGGTCCTACGAGCAGTACTTC. Protein: CASSQSDGRSYEQYF. The whole variable domain, filled in from reference TRBV7-6 and TRBJ2-7, reads GAGVSQSPRYKVTKRGQDVALRCDPISGHVSLYWYRQALGQGPEFLTYFNYEAQQDKSGLPNDRFSAERPEGSISTLTIQRTEQRDSAMYRCASSQSDGRSYEQYFGPGTRLTVT.

V usage is TRBV28 and J usage is TRBJ1-3; D might be TRBD1 (6 bases). This CDR3 contains 13 residues. Germline V gene lookup returns CDR1 MDHEN and CDR2 SYDVKM. V lost 11 bases and J 0 bases, leaving 11 bases between the germline ends. This CDR3 is CAAGGYSGNTIYF. In nucleotides, the CDR3 is TGTGCCGCGGGGGGCTACTCTGGAAACACCATATATTTT. The full variable domain, rest sourced from reference TRBV28 and TRBJ1-3, is DVKVTQSSRYLVKRTGEKVFLECVQDMDHENMFWYRQDPGLGLRLIYFSYDVKMKEKGDIPEGYSVSREKKERFSLILESASTNQTSMYLCAAGGYSGNTIYFGEGSWLTVV.

V is TRBV7-3 and J is TRBJ1-1; 8 positions agree with TRBD1. V shed 5 bases, J shed 5 bases, and the junction held 10 bases outside the gene matches. Germline V gene sequence: CDR1 SGHTA, CDR2 FQGTGA. The CDR3 runs 15 residues. CDR3 DNA sequence: TGTGCCAGCAGCCCCAGGGGGCAGTTTGGAACTGAAGCTTTCTTT. It specifies CASSPRGQFGTEAFF.

V usage is TRBV13 and J usage is TRBJ1-1; D not resolved. Germline lookup yields CDR1 PRHDT and CDR2 FYEKMQ (reference sequence). There are 14 residues in the CDR3. Trimming stripped 0 bases from V and 1 base from J, with 6 bases between. The CDR3 loop reads CASSLGGGNTEAFF. The DNA for the CDR3 is TGTGCCAGCAGCTTAGGGGGCGGGAACACTGAAGCTTTCTTT.

The J gene is TRBJ2-4, the V gene TRBV2, with TRBD1 matching 8 bases. Per germline, CDR1 SNHLY and CDR2 FYNNEI. V lost 6 bases, J lost 7 bases, and 8 bases stayed unmatched. The CDR3 consists of 14 residues. The CDR3 DNA reads as TGTGCCAGCAGGTTGACAGGGGATATGAACATTCAGTACTTC. It codes for CASRLTGDMNIQYF.

The chain joins TRBV27 to TRBJ2-7; 7 nucleotides line up with TRBD1. Trimming removed 3 bases from V and 2 bases from J; junction bases left unmatched: 1. This CDR3 is 13 amino acids long. CDR1 is MNHEY, CDR2 SMNVEV, per germline (reference sequence). The CDR3 loop is CASSLGQTYEQYF. In DNA, the CDR3 is TGTGCCAGCAGTTTGGGACAGACCTACGAGCAGTACTTC.

This chain links TRBV19 with TRBJ2-1, with TRBD1 identical over 8 bases. Trimming at V came to 6 bases and at J to 2 bases, leaving 6 bases not matched to a gene. The CDR3 loop spans 15 amino acids. The V gene's germline CDR1 is LNHDA and CDR2 SQIVND (reference sequence). The CDR3 spells CASRPGQGPYNEQFF. As DNA, the CDR3 is TGTGCCAGTAGACCTGGACAGGGCCCCTACAATGAGCAGTTCTTC.

The chain is built from TRBV5-6 and TRBJ2-7, with 7 bases lining up with TRBD2. Per germline, CDR1 SGHDT and CDR2 YYEEEE. The CDR3 is 14 amino acids. V gave up 0 bases and J gave up 5 bases; unmatched junction bases: 5. The CDR3 sequence: CASSLGLAQNEQYF. The CDR3 nucleotides are TGTGCCAGCAGCTTGGGACTAGCCCAGAACGAGCAGTACTTC.

The V gene is TRBV2, the J gene TRBJ1-1, with TRBD1 matching over 10 bases. The CDR3 runs 14 residues. Trimming removed 6 bases from V and 5 bases from J; junction bases left unmatched: 6. The V gene's germline CDR1 is SNHLY and CDR2 FYNNEI. The CDR3 protein is CASSGGQGGTEAFF. As DNA, the CDR3 is TGTGCCAGCAGCGGAGGACAGGGGGGGACTGAAGCTTTCTTT.

This clone has a single count. The CDR3 reads CSAGLAGEPPSTDTQYF. The CDR3 nucleotides read TGCAGCGCGGGACTAGCGGGGGAGCCTCCTAGCACAGATACGCAGTATTTT. The chain recombines TRBV29-1 with TRBJ2-3, with 14 bases matching TRBD2. J was trimmed by 0 bases and V by 7 bases; bases with no gene match: 9. Per the germline V gene, CDR1 is SQVTM and CDR2 is ANQGSEA. The length of the CDR3 is 17 residues.

Comments on this clone: Other DNA sequences in this sample translate to the same CDR3. The chain has TRBV29-1 and TRBJ1-1; D is undetermined. Trimming stripped 3 bases from V and 3 bases from J, with 8 bases between. Germline loops: CDR1 SQVTM, CDR2 ANQGSEA. The CDR3 contains 12 residues. CDR3 nucleotide sequence: TGCAGCGTTGATACCGGGTACACTGAAGCTTTCTTT. Residues: CSVDTGYTEAFF.

This chain connects TRBV5-1 to TRBJ2-7; D not certain. CDR3 size: 11 residues. CDR1 and CDR2 from the germline V gene are SGHRS and YFSETQ. The V end lost 4 bases, the J end lost 7 bases, and 9 bases lay between the germline ends. The CDR3 sequence: CASSVGWEQYF. The CDR3, as DNA: TGCGCCAGCAGCGTCGGGTGGGAGCAGTACTTC.

V and J are TRBV10-2 and TRBJ2-6; D is uncertain. The CDR3 length is 15 residues. Per germline, CDR1 WSHSY and CDR2 SAAADI. The V end lost 4 bases, the J end lost 0 bases, and 7 bases lay between the germline ends. In nucleotides, the CDR3 is TGCGCCAGCAGTGGTGGTGACTCTGGGGCCAACGTCCTGACTTTC. Encoded protein: CASSGGDSGANVLTF.

The chain recombines TRBV30 with TRBJ2-1, with TRBD2 matching 14 bases. This CDR3 is built from 15 residues. The trim removed 3 bases at V and 6 bases at J, leaving 4 bases unmatched. CDR1 GTSNPN and CDR2 SVGIG come from the germline V gene (reference sequence). Written as DNA, the CDR3 is TGTGCCTGGAGGCGGGGGACTAGCGGGAGCAATGAGCAGTTCTTC. Translated: CAWRRGTSGSNEQFF.

J is TRBJ1-2 and V is TRBV4-3; D ambiguous. The CDR3 contains 16 residues. Trimming removed 0 bases at V and 6 bases at J, with 17 bases between. Looked up from germline, CDR1 is LGHNA and CDR2 is YSLEER. This CDR3 is CASSQDQDLHTHGYTF. DNA for the CDR3: TGCGCCAGCAGCCAAGATCAGGACTTACACACTCATGGCTACACCTTC.

The V call is TRBV7-9, the J call TRBJ2-7; D is perhaps TRBD1 (5 bases). The CDR3 has 14 residues. V lost 5 bases and J lost 4, with 15 bases in between. CDR1 SEHNR and CDR2 FQNEAQ come from the germline V gene (reference sequence). The CDR3 DNA is TGTGCCAGCAGCGGCGACCTCCAGGGATACGAGCAGTACTTC. As protein: CASSGDLQGYEQYF.

The table lists this clone with a count of one. DNA for the CDR3: TGCGCCAGCAGCCAAGGGGAAGGGAGGGTCACCGGGGAGCTGTTTTTT. This codes for CASSQGEGRVTGELFF. The chain uses TRBV4-3 and TRBJ2-2, with TRBD2 matching over 7 bases. Germline-derived CDR1 and CDR2 are LGHNA and YSLEER. The V and J ends lost 1 base and 4 bases, in that order; junction bases with no gene match: 6. This CDR3 is built from 16 residues.

The chain employs TRBV7-9 and TRBJ2-7; 8 nucleotides match TRBD1. Germline V gene sequence: CDR1 SEHNR, CDR2 FQNEAQ (reference sequence). With V trimmed by 6 bases and J by 6 bases, 13 bases remained unmatched. CDR3 size: 15 residues. The CDR3 nucleotides read TGTGCCAGCAGTTACAAACCGGGACAGGAGGCCGAGCAGTACTTC. It translates to CASSYKPGQEAEQYF.

The chain couples TRBV7-2 to TRBJ1-6; no reliable D call. Between the trimmed V and J ends, which lost 2 bases and 8 bases, there was a span of 7 bases. This CDR3 is built from 13 residues. The V gene's germline CDR1 is SGHTA and CDR2 FQGNSA. The CDR3 loop reads CASSLQDYSPLHF. In DNA form, the CDR3 reads TGTGCCAGCAGCTTACAGGATTATTCACCCCTCCACTTT.

The genes are TRBV19 and TRBJ1-2; TRBD1 agrees at 8 bases. V shed 5 bases, J shed 6 bases, and the junction held 8 bases outside the gene matches. The germline CDR1 and CDR2 sequences are LNHDA and SQIVND (reference sequence). The CDR3 spans 14 residues. The CDR3 reads CASSAWTGRDGYTF. The CDR3 DNA sequence: TGTGCCAGTAGTGCATGGACAGGGAGAGATGGCTACACCTTC.

This chain links TRBV13 with TRBJ1-4, with 10 positions matching TRBD1. CDR3 length: 15 residues. With V trimmed by 3 bases and J by 8 bases, 6 bases remained unmatched. Per the germline V gene, CDR1 is PRHDT and CDR2 is FYEKMQ (reference sequence). CDR3 sequence: CASSFGTGAMEKLFF. The CDR3 region has the DNA TGTGCCAGCAGCTTTGGGACAGGGGCAATGGAAAAACTGTTTTTT.